This T cell receptor (beta chain) was recovered during a study of T cells in women clearing cervical HPV infection. Some clones are missing from TCRdb's copy, which holds only in-frame ones; the method was immunoSEQ multiplex PCR. This listing includes fewer than 30,000 clones. About this clone itself: The read is 3 residues too short to cover the CDR3 end, so that end is filled in from the germline J gene.

The CDR3 runs 14 residues. From germline, CDR1 is SSHAT and CDR2 FNYEAQ (reference sequence). This clonotype was sampled from a woman aged 18 to 75 with a cervical HPV16 infection that either progressed to CIN3+ or cleared (not recorded which). The sample was blood buffy coat. This chain uses TRBV7-7 with TRBJ1-1; 7 nucleotides match TRBD1. This chain's CDR3 is CASSSGGLKETAFF. CDR3 DNA, as far as it was read: TGTGCCAGCAGCTCAGGGGGTCTTAAAGAGACA.